Described below is a single T cell receptor beta chain sequence and its context. The CDR3 has 11 amino acids. Germline lookup yields CDR1 MNHEY and CDR2 SVGAGI. The V end was cut by 10 bases, the J end by 5 bases, with 8 bases between. This entry comes from a study of glioma-infiltrating T cells after dendritic cell vaccination. Amplification used 60 V beta primers and 13 J beta primers. Generated by immunoSEQ multiplex PCR, the TCRdb table keeps only in-frame clones and is missing some. This sample has more than 75,000 clones; roughly four fifths occur once, and the top ten carry 6% to 8%. Noted time point: after dendritic cell vaccination, including at tumor progression/relapse. Only patients with spare fresh-frozen tumor and over two years of follow-up were included. Isocitrate dehydrogenase mutation was absent in all glioblastoma patients.

The sequence came from a human donor with glioblastoma. The chain links TRBV6-5 to TRBJ1-4, with D uncertain. The sample consisted of blood, taken after dendritic cell vaccination. In DNA form, the CDR3 reads TGTGCCACGGGGATGAATGAAAAACTGTTTTTT. Protein sequence: CATGMNEKLFF.